The 3 T cell receptor beta chains below all came from one sample that was sequenced in a study of prognosis after radiotherapy for stage I lung cancer. With two-round multiplex PCR, TCR beta CDR3 sequences were amplified from genomic DNA. First-round PCR, the initial amplification, used primers specific to each TRBV and TRBJ gene. From the multiplex PCR reads, TCRdb called clonotypes with MiXCR, one entry per CDR3 protein. The sample lists fewer than 40,000 distinct CDR3 sequences, less than 45% seen once, with approximately 17% in the top ten. The sample here was PBMCs, taken before or after stereotactic body radiation therapy (not recorded which). These receptor sequences come from a donor over 45 with non-small cell lung cancer.

The chain carries TRBV7-2 and TRBJ2-5; D remains ambiguous. Germline V gene data show CDR1 as SGHTA and CDR2 as FQGNSA. This CDR3 spans 13 amino acids. Deletions cut 8 bases from V and 5 bases from J, with 15 bases between. The CDR3 DNA reads TGTGCCAGCCTGTCTGCCTGGGTGGAGACCCAGTACTTC. Translating it yields CASLSAWVETQYF.

This clonotype has at least ten counts. The V and J genes are TRBV5-5 and TRBJ2-3; no definite D call. V lost 4 bases and J lost 0, with 9 bases in between. The CDR3 length is 14 residues. Per germline, CDR1 SGHKS and CDR2 YYEKEE (reference sequence). The CDR3 nucleotides read TGTGCCAGCAGCCCTACGCCCAGCACAGATACGCAGTATTTT. Residues: CASSPTPSTDTQYF.

Concerning this clonotype: This likely reflects a read error, since a far larger clone is one base away. This sequence joins TRBV6-4 and TRBJ2-7; TRBD1 is a possible D gene (5 bases). The CDR3 contains 12 residues. Looked up from germline, CDR1 is MRHNA and CDR2 is SNTAGT. CDR3 sequence (DNA): TGTGACAGCAGGGTCGGATCCTACGAGCAGTACTTC. As protein: CDSRVGSYEQYF.